This T cell receptor (beta chain) was captured by sequencing in a study of blood T cell repertoires in COVID-19. Looked up from germline, CDR1 is SNHLY and CDR2 is FYNNEI. This CDR3 contains 14 residues. The junction had 5 bases not matched to a gene; V was cut back by 4 bases and J by 4 bases. TCRdb's copy holds only in-frame clones and misses some; the assay was immunoSEQ multiplex PCR. The sample carries under 300,000 clones, around 92% recorded once. Sequencing was performed on PBMCs or T cells enriched from blood (not recorded which). This TCR derives from a woman between 55 and 75 years old who had recovered from COVID-19. The rearrangement links TRBV2 to TRBJ1-2, with 8 bases identical to TRBD1. Here the CDR3 DNA reads TGTGCCAGCAGTGCAGGGGGCGCAGGCTATGGCTACACCTTC. Translating gives CASSAGGAGYGYTF.